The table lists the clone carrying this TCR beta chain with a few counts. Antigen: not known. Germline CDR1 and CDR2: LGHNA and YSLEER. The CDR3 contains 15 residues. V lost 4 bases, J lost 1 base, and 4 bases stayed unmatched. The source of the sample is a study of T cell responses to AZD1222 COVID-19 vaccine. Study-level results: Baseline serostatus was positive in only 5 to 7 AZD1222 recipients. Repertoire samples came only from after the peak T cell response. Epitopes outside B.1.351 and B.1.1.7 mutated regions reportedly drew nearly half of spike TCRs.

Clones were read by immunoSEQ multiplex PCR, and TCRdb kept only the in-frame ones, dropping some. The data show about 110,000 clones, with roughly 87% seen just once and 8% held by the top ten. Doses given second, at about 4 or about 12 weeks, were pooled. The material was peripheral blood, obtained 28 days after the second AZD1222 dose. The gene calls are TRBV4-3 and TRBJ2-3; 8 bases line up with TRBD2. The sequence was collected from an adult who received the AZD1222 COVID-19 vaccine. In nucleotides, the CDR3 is TGCGCCAGCAGCCTGGGGCGGGGGGGCACAGATACGCAGTATTTT. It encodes CASSLGRGGTDTQYF.